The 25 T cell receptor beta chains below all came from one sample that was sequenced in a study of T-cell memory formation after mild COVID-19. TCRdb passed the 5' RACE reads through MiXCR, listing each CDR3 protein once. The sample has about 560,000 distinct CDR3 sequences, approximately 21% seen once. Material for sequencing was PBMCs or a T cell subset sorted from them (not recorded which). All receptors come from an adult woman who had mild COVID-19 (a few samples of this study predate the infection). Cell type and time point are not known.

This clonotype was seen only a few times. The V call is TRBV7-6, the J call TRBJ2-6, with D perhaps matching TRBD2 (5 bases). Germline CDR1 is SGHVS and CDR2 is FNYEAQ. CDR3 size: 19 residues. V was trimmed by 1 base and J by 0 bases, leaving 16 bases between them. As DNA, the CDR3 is TGTGCCAGCAGCTTAGGCGCAGGCCGGGGTCCCTCTGGGGCCAACGTCCTGACTTTC. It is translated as CASSLGAGRGPSGANVLTF.

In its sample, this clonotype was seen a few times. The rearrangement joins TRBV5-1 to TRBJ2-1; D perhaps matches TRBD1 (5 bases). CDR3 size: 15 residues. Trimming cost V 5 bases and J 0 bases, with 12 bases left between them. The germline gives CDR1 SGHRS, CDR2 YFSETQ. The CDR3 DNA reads TGCGCCAGCAGAACGTCGCAGGGCTCCTACAATGAGCAGTTCTTC. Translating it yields CASRTSQGSYNEQFF.

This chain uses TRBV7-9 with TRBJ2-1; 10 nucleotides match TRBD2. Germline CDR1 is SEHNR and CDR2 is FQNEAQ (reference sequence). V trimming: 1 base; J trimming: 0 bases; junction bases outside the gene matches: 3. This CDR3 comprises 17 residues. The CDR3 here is CASSLEAGGRSYNEQFF. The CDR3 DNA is TGTGCCAGCAGCTTAGAAGCGGGAGGGCGCTCCTACAATGAGCAGTTCTTC. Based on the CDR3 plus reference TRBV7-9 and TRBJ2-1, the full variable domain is DTGVSQNPRHKITKRGQNVTFRCDPISEHNRLYWYRQTLGQGPEFLTYFQNEAQLEKSRLLSDRFSAERPKGSFSTLEIQRTEQGDSAMYLCASSLEAGGRSYNEQFFGPGTRLTVL.

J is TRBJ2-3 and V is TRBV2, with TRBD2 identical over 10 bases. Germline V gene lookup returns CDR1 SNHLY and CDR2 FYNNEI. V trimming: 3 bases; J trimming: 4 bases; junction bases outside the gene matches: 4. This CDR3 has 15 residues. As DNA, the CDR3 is TGTGCCAGCAGTGATCTAGCGGGAGTCCCAGATACGCAGTATTTT. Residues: CASSDLAGVPDTQYF.

The CDR3 sequence is CASGLVPDGFSTDTQYF. The CDR3 DNA is TGTGCTAGTGGTTTGGTACCCGACGGATTTAGCACAGATACGCAGTATTTT. This chain connects TRBV12-5 to TRBJ2-3; no firm D call. Trimming left V 0 bases short and J 0 bases short, with 13 bases between. The CDR3 runs to 17 residues. Germline V lookup: CDR1 LGHNT, CDR2 FRNRAP.

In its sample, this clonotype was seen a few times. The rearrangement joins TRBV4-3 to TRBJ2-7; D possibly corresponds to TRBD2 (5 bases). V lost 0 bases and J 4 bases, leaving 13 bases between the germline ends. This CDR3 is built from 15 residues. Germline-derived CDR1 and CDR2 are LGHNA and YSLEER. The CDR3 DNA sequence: TGCGCCAGCAGCCAAGATCGGGCAGAGGGTTACGAGCAGTACTTC. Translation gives CASSQDRAEGYEQYF.

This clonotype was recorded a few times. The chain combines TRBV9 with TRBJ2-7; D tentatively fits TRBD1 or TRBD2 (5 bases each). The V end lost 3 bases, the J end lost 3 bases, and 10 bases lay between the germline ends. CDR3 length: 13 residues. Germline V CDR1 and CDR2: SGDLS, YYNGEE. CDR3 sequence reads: CASSEGPHYEQYF. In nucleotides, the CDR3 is TGTGCCAGCAGCGAGGGACCCCACTACGAGCAGTACTTC.

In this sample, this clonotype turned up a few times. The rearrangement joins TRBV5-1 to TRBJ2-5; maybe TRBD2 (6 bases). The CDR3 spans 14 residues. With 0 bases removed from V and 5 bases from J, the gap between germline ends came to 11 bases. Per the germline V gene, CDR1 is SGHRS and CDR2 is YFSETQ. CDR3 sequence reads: CASSLELASETQYF. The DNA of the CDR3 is TGCGCCAGCAGCTTGGAGCTAGCGAGTGAGACCCAGTACTTC.

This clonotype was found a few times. The CDR3 region has the DNA TGCAGTGCTTCTGACAGGGGGGGGTACTATGGCTACACCTTC. Its protein is CSASDRGGYYGYTF. The J gene is TRBJ1-2, the V gene TRBV20-1; 9 nucleotides align to TRBD1. CDR1 and CDR2 (germline): DFQATT, SNEGSKA (reference sequence). This CDR3 is 14 amino acids long. Losses at the gene ends were 5 bases for V and 3 bases for J; bases not matched to a gene: 7.

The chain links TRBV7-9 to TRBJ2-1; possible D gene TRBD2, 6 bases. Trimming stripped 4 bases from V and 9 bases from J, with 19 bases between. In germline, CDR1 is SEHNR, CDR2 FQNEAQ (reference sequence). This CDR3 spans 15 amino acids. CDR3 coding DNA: TGTGCCAGCAGCTCTCGGGAGAAAGTCTACGGTGAGCAGTTCTTC. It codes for CASSSREKVYGEQFF.

The CDR3 sequence is CASSAGGGDGKAFF. DNA of the CDR3: TGTGCCAGCAGTGCCGGGGGGGGGGACGGAAAAGCTTTCTTT. This chain links TRBV12-3 or TRBV12-4 with TRBJ1-1; D possibly corresponds to TRBD1 (5 bases). Trimming left V 5 bases short and J 9 bases short, with 19 bases between. The CDR3 spans 14 residues.

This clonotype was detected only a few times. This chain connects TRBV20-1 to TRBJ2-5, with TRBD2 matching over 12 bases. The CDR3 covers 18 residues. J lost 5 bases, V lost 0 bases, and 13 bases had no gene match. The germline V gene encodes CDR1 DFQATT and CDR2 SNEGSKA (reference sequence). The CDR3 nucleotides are TGCAGTGCTAGAGATCTCGGGCTAGCGGGAGGGCCGATTGAGACCCAGTACTTC. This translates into CSARDLGLAGGPIETQYF.

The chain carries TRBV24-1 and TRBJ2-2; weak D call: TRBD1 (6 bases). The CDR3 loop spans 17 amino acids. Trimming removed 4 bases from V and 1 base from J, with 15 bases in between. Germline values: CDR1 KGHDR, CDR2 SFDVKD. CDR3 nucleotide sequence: TGTGCCACCAGTGAACCATCCGGGACACGGAACACCGGGGAGCTGTTTTTT. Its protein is CATSEPSGTRNTGELFF.

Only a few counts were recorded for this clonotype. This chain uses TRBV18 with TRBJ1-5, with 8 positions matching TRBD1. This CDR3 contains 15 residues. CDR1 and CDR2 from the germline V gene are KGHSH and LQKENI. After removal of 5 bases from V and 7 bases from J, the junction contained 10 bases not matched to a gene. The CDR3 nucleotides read TGTGCCAGCTCAAAAGACAGGGGACCCGGGCAGCCCCAGCATTTT. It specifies CASSKDRGPGQPQHF.

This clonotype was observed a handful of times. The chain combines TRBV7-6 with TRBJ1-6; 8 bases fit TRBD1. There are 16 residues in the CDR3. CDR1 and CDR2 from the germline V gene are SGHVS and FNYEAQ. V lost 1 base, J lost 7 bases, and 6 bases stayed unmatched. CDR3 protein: CASSLGAQGANSPLHF. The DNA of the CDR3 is TGTGCCAGCAGCTTAGGGGCCCAGGGGGCAAATTCACCCCTCCACTTT.

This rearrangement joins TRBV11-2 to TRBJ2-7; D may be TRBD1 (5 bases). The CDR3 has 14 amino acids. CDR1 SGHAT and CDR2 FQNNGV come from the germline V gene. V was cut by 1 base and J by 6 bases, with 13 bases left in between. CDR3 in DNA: TGTGCCAGCAGCTTAGTAGACAGCTCCCTCGAGCAGTACTTC. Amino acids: CASSLVDSSLEQYF.

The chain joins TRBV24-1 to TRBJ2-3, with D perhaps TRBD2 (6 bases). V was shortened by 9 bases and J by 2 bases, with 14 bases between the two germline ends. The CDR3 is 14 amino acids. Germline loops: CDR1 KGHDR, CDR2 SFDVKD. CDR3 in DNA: TGTGCCACCGGGGGACTTCTTTCCACAGATACGCAGTATTTT. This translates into CATGGLLSTDTQYF.

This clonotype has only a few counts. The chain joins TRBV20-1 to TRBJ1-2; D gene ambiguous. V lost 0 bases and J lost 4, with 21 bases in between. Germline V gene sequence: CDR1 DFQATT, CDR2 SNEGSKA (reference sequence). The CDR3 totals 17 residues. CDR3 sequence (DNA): TGCAGTGCTAGAGATGCAACGCGACCGACACAGATCTATGGCTACACCTTC. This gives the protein CSARDATRPTQIYGYTF.

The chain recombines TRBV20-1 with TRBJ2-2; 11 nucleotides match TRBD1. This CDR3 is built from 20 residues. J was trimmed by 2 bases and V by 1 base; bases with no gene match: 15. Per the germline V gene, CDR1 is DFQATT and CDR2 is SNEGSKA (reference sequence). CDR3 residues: CSARALLRDRGFFNTGELFF. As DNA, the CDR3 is TGCAGTGCTAGAGCTCTTCTTCGGGACAGGGGGTTTTTTAACACCGGGGAGCTGTTTTTT.

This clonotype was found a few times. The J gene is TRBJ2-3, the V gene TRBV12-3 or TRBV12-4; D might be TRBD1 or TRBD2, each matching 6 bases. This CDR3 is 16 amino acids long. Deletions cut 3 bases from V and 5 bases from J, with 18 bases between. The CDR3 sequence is CASSLGAGAGGDTQYF. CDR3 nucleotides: TGTGCCAGCAGTTTGGGGGCAGGGGCCGGGGGAGATACGCAGTATTTT.

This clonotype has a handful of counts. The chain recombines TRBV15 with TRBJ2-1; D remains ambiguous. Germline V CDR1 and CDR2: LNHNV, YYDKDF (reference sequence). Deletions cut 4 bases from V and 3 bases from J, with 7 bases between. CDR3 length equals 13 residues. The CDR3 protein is CATSTGSYNEQFF. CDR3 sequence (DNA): TGTGCCACCAGCACGGGCAGCTACAATGAGCAGTTCTTC.

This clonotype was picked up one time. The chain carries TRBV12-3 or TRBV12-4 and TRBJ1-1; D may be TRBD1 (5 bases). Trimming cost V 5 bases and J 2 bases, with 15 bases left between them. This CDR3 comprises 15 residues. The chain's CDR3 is CASSSRIGQNTEAFF. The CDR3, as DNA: TGTGCCAGCAGTAGCAGAATCGGACAAAACACTGAAGCTTTCTTT.

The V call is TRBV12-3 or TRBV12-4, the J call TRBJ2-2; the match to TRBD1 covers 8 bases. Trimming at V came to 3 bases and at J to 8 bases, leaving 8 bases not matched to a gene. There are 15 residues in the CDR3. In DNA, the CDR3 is TGTGCCAGCAGTTTTGGCAGGGGGCCAGGAGGGGAGCTGTTTTTT. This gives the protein CASSFGRGPGGELFF.

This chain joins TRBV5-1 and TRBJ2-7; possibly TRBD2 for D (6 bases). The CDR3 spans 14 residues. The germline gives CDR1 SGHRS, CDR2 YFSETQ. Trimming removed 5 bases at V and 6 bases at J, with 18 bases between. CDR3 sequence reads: CASSPTGNSGEQYF. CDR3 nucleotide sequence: TGCGCCAGCAGTCCTACCGGTAATAGCGGCGAGCAGTACTTC.

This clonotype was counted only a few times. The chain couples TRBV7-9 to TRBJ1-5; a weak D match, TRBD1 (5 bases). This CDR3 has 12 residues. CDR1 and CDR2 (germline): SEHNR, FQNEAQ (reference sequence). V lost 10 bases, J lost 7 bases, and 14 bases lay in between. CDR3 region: CATGWGEQPQHF. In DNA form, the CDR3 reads TGTGCCACCGGGTGGGGCGAGCAGCCCCAGCATTTT. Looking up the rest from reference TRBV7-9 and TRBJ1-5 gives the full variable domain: DTGVSQNPRHKITKRGQNVTFRCDPISEHNRLYWYRQTLGQGPEFLTYFQNEAQLEKSRLLSDRFSAERPKGSFSTLEIQRTEQGDSAMYLCATGWGEQPQHFGDGTRLSIL.